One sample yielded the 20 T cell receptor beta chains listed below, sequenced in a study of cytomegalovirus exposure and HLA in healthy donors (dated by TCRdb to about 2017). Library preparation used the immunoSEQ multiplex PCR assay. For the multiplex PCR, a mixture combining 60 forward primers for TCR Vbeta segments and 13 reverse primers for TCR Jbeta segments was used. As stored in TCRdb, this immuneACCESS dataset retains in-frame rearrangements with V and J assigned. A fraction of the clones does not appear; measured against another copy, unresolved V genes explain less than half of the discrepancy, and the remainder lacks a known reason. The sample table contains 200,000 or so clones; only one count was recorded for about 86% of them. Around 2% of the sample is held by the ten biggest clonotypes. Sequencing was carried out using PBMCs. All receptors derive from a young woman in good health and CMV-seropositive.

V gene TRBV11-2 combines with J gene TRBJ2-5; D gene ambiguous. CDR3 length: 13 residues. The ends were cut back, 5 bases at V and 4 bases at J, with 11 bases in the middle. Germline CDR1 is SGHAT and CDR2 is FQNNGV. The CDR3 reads CASSALVRETQYF. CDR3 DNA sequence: TGTGCCAGCAGCGCTTTAGTTAGAGAGACCCAGTACTTC.

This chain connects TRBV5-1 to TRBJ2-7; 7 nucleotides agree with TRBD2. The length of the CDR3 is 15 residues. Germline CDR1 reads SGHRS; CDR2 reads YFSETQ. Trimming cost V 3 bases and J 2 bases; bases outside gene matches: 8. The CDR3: CASSWGGDSPYEQYF. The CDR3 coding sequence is TGCGCCAGCAGCTGGGGGGGGGACTCCCCCTACGAGCAGTACTTC.

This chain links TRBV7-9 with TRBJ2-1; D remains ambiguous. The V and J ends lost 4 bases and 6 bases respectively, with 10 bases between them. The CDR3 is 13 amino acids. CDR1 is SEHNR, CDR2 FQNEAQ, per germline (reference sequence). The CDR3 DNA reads TGTGCCAGCAGCTCACCAACTATCAATGAGCAGTTCTTC. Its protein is CASSSPTINEQFF. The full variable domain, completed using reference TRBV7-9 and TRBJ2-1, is DTGVSQNPRHKITKRGQNVTFRCDPISEHNRLYWYRQTLGQGPEFLTYFQNEAQLEKSRLLSDRFSAERPKGSFSTLEIQRTEQGDSAMYLCASSSPTINEQFFGPGTRLTVL.

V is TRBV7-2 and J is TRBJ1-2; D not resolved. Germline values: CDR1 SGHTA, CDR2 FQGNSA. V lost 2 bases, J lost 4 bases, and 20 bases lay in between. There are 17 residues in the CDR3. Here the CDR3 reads CASSLTGRRVGGYGYTF. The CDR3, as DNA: TGTGCCAGCAGCTTAACTGGGCGGAGGGTAGGTGGCTATGGCTACACCTTC.

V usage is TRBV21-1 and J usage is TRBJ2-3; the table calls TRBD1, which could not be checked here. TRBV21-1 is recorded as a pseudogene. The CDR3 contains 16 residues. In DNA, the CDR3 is TGTGCCAGCAGCAGACCCGGGACAGGGCGCACAGATACGCAGTATTTT. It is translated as CASSRPGTGRTDTQYF.

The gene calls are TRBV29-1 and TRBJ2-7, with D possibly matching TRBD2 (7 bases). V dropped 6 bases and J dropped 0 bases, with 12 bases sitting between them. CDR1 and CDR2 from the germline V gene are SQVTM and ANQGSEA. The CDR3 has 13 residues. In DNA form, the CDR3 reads TGCAGCGTGGGAGGGGGAAGCTCCTACGAGCAGTACTTC. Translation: CSVGGGSSYEQYF.

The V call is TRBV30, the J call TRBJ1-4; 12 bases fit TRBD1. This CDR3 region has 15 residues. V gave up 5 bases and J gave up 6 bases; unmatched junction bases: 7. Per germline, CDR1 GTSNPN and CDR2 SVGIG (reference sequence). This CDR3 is CAWGGTGGADEKLFF. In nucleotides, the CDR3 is TGTGCCTGGGGGGGGACAGGGGGCGCGGATGAAAAACTGTTTTTT. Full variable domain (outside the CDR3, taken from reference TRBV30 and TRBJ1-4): SQTIHQWPATLVQPVGSPLSLECTVEGTSNPNLYWYRQAAGRGLQLLFYSVGIGQISSEVPQNLSASRPQDRQFILSSKKLLLSDSGFYLCAWGGTGGADEKLFFGSGTQLSVL.

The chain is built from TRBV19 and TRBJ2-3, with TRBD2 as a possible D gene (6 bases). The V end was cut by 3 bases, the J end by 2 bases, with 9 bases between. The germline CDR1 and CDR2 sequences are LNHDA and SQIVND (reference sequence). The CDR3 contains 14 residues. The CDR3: CASSIGRYTDTQYF. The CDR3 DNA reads TGTGCCAGTAGTATCGGGAGATACACAGATACGCAGTATTTT.

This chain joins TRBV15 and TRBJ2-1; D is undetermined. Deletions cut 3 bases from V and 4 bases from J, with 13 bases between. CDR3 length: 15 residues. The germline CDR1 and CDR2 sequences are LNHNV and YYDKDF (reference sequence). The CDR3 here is CATSRDANRYNEQFF. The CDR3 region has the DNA TGTGCCACCAGCAGGGATGCGAACAGATACAATGAGCAGTTCTTC.

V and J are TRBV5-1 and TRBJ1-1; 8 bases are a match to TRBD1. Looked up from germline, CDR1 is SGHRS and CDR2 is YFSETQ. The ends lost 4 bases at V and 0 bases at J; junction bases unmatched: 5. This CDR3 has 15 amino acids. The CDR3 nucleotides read TGCGCCAGCAGCCAGGGGGCCCCTCTGAACACTGAAGCTTTCTTT. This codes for CASSQGAPLNTEAFF. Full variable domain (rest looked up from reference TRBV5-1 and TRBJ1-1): KAGVTQTPRYLIKTRGQQVTLSCSPISGHRSVSWYQQTPGQGLQFLFEYFSETQRNKGNFPGRFSGRQFSNSRSEMNVSTLELGDSALYLCASSQGAPLNTEAFFGQGTRLTVV.

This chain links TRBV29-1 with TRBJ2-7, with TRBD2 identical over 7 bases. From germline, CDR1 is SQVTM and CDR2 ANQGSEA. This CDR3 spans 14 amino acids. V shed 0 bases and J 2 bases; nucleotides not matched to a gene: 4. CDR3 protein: CSVEEGEGTYEQYF. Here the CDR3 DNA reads TGCAGCGTTGAAGAAGGGGAGGGAACCTACGAGCAGTACTTC.

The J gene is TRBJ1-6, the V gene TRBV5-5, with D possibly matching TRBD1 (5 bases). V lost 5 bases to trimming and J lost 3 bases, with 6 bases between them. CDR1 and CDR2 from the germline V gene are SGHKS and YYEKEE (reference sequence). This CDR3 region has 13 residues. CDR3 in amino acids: CASSQGYNSPLHF. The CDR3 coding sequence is TGTGCCAGCAGTCAGGGCTATAATTCACCCCTCCACTTT. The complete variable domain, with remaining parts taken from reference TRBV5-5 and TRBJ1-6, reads DAGVTQSPTHLIKTRGQQVTLRCSPISGHKSVSWYQQVLGQGPQFIFQYYEKEERGRGNFPDRFSARQFPNYSSELNVNALLLGDSALYLCASSQGYNSPLHFGNGTRLTVT.

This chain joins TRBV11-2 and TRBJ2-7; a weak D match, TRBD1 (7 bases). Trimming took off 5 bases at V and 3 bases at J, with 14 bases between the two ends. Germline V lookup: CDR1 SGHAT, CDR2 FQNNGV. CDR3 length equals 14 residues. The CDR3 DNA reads TGTGCCAGCAGCCCAAGACAGGGAGGCTACGAGCAGTACTTC. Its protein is CASSPRQGGYEQYF.

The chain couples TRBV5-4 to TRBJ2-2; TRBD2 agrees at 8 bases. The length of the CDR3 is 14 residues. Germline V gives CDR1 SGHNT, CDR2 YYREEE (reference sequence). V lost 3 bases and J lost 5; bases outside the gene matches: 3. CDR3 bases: TGTGCCAGCAGCTCGGGGGGGAGGACCGGGGAGCTGTTTTTT. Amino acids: CASSSGGRTGELFF.

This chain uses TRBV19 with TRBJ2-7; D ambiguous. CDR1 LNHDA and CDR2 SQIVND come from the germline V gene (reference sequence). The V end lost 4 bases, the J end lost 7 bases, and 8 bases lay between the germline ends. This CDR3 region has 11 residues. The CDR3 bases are TGTGCCAGTAGTAGCCCTAGGGAGCAGTACTTC. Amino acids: CASSSPREQYF.

The CDR3 nucleotides are TGTGCCAGCAGAATTCAGGGAAATGAAAAACTGTTTTTT. It codes for CASRIQGNEKLFF. The chain combines TRBV7-2 with TRBJ1-4, with D possibly TRBD1 on 5 matching bases. V gave up 6 bases and J gave up 5 bases, with 10 bases separating them. CDR1 is SGHTA, CDR2 FQGNSA, per germline. This CDR3 contains 13 residues.

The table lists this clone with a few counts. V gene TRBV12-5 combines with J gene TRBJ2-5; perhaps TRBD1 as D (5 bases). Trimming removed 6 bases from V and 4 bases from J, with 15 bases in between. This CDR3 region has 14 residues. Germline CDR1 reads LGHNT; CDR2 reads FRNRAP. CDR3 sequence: CASGRAGPLETQYF. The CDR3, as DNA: TGTGCTAGTGGCCGGGCAGGGCCGCTAGAGACCCAGTACTTC.

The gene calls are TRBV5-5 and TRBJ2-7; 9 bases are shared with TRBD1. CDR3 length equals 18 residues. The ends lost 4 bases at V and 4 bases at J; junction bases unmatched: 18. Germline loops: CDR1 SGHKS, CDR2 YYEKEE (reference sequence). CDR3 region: CASSPGTGSPPGSYEQYV. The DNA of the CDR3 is TGTGCCAGCAGCCCCGGGACAGGGTCCCCACCGGGATCATACGAGCAGTACGTC.

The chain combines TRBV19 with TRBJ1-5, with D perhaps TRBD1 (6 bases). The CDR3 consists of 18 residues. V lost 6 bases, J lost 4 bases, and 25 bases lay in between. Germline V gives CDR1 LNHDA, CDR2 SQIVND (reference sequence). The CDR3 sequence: CASSLPGGRRAANQPQHF. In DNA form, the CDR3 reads TGTGCCAGTAGCCTCCCGGGGGGCAGAAGAGCGGCTAATCAGCCCCAGCATTTT.

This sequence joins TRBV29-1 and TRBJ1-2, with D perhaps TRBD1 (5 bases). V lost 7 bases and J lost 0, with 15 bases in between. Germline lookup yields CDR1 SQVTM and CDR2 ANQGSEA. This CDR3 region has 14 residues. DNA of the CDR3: TGCAGCGACCTGGACACCTTAGCTAACTATGGCTACACCTTC. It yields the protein CSDLDTLANYGYTF.